This entry is about one T cell receptor beta chain. Its antigen is currently unknown. The PCR was carried out with 60 Vbeta primers and 13 Jbeta primers. Data came from immunoSEQ multiplex PCR; TCRdb stores just in-frame clones and leaves some out. The sample has around 120,000 clones, 75% to 90% seen once. The data were taken from a study of cytomegalovirus exposure and HLA in healthy donors. Findings of the study overall: The authors listed approximately 150 TCR beta chains as cytomegalovirus-associated. Several of the most significant clusters were apparently associated with common viral pathogens in a later analysis. One cluster of highly shared sequence variants probably arose as a sequencing artifact.

Germline values: CDR1 MNHNY, CDR2 SVGAGI (reference sequence). With 0 bases removed from V and 10 bases from J, the gap between germline ends came to 10 bases. The CDR3 has 14 amino acids. The gene calls are TRBV6-6 and TRBJ1-6; D not resolved. The TCR was taken from a female donor in good health and CMV-seropositive. Source material: PBMCs. DNA of the CDR3: TGTGCCAGCAGTTACTCCGTCTTGGGCTCACCCCTCCACTTT. It encodes CASSYSVLGSPLHF.